Each of the 16 T cell receptor beta chains below was sequenced from the same sample in a study of blood T cell repertoires in COVID-19. Produced via immunoSEQ multiplex PCR; TCRdb's table is partial and in-frame only. The data contain 90,000 to 130,000 clones, 70% to 90% of them singletons. The sequenced sample consisted of peripheral blood. Receptor source: a human donor in a cohort sampled during active COVID-19.

This chain uses TRBV6-2 or TRBV6-3 with TRBJ2-3; D possibly corresponds to TRBD2 (5 bases). This CDR3 comprises 15 residues. The ends were cut back, 4 bases at V and 1 base at J, with 12 bases in the middle. The germline gives CDR1 MNHEY, CDR2 SVGEGT. CDR3 sequence (DNA): TGTGCCAGCAGTTCCCCCCCGGAGGGCACAGATACGCAGTATTTT. As protein: CASSSPPEGTDTQYF.

The gene calls are TRBV7-2 and TRBJ2-1; 9 positions agree with TRBD2. The V gene's germline CDR1 is SGHTA and CDR2 FQGNSA. Losses at the gene ends were 2 bases for V and 0 bases for J; bases not matched to a gene: 5. There are 17 residues in the CDR3. CDR3 sequence (DNA): TGTGCCAGCAGCTTAATAGCGGGAGCTAGCTCCTACAATGAGCAGTTCTTC. Translated, it gives CASSLIAGASSYNEQFF.

The gene calls are TRBV2 and TRBJ1-5, with no clear D. Germline V gene lookup returns CDR1 SNHLY and CDR2 FYNNEI. The V gene lost 4 bases and the J gene lost 5 bases, with 12 bases spanning the gap. The CDR3 runs to 14 residues. CDR3 nucleotide sequence: TGTGCCAGCAGTGGGGAGTCTGGGGATCAGCCCCAGCATTTT. It is translated as CASSGESGDQPQHF. Variable domain in full (rest from reference TRBV2 and TRBJ1-5): EPEVTQTPSHQVTQMGQEVILRCVPISNHLYFYWYRQILGQKVEFLVSFYNNEISEKSEIFDDQFSVERPDGSNFTLKIRSTKLEDSAMYFCASSGESGDQPQHFGDGTRLSIL.

This clone was picked up one time. V usage is TRBV16 and J usage is TRBJ2-7, with 8 bases fitting TRBD2. The junction had 11 bases not matched to a gene; V was cut back by 2 bases and J by 8 bases. The CDR3 extends over 15 amino acids. Germline V gives CDR1 KGHSY, CDR2 FQNENV. CDR3 nucleotide sequence: TGTGCCAGCAGCCAAAGGGCTAGCGGGTCCCTCAAGCAGTACTTC. It is translated as CASSQRASGSLKQYF. Full variable domain (remainder filled in from reference TRBV16 and TRBJ2-7): GEEVAQTPKHLVRGEGQKAKLYCAPIKGHSYVFWYQQVLKNEFKFLISFQNENVFDETGMPKERFSAKCLPNSPCSLEIQATKLEDSAVYFCASSQRASGSLKQYFGPGTRLTVT.

The chain joins TRBV7-9 to TRBJ2-3; 7 nucleotides agree with TRBD1. V was clipped by 5 bases and J by 0 bases; unmatched bases: 5. From germline, CDR1 is SEHNR and CDR2 FQNEAQ (reference sequence). The CDR3 runs 15 residues. Written as DNA, the CDR3 is TGTGCCAGCAGCCTAGGACAGGCTAGCACAGATACGCAGTATTTT. Its translation: CASSLGQASTDTQYF.

V and J are TRBV12-3 or TRBV12-4 and TRBJ1-1, with 7 bases that match TRBD1. V lost 7 bases and J lost 9; bases outside the gene matches: 11. The length of the CDR3 is 13 residues. The CDR3 DNA is TGTGCCAGCACCTCACAGGGGCTCCTTCAAGCTTTCTTT. It is translated as CASTSQGLLQAFF.

The rearrangement uses TRBV5-8 and TRBJ1-3, with 8 bases that match TRBD1. V was pared by 5 bases and J by 0 bases, with 7 bases of the junction left unmatched. Germline lookup yields CDR1 SGHTS and CDR2 YDEGEE. There are 16 residues in the CDR3. CDR3 DNA: TGTGCCAGCAGTCAACACGGGACAGGCTCTGGAAACACCATATATTTT. This gives the protein CASSQHGTGSGNTIYF.

The rearrangement joins TRBV18 to TRBJ2-7; 12 bases fit TRBD2. Germline V gene sequence: CDR1 KGHSH, CDR2 LQKENI. V lost 1 base and J lost 5; bases outside the gene matches: 6. CDR3 length: 16 residues. The CDR3 reads CASSPRRLAGVNEQYF. CDR3 DNA sequence: TGTGCCAGCTCACCACGGAGACTAGCGGGAGTTAACGAGCAGTACTTC.

V and J are TRBV19 and TRBJ2-2, with TRBD1 as a possible D gene (5 bases). V lost 3 bases and J lost 4, with 12 bases in between. The CDR3 consists of 15 residues. Germline CDR1 reads LNHDA; CDR2 reads SQIVND (reference sequence). The CDR3 DNA reads as TGTGCCAGTAGTATTGGTCAGGGATTCACCGGGGAGCTGTTTTTT. It translates to CASSIGQGFTGELFF.

V and J are TRBV10-3 and TRBJ2-7; D gene uncertain. V was shortened by 10 bases and J by 3 bases, with 10 bases between the two germline ends. Germline V gene lookup returns CDR1 ENHRY and CDR2 SYGVKD. The CDR3 is made up of 11 amino acids. The CDR3 reads CATATYYEQYF. CDR3 sequence (DNA): TGTGCCACCGCGACTTACTACGAGCAGTACTTC.

The chain carries TRBV9 and TRBJ1-2, with 10 bases that match TRBD1. V shed 0 bases, J shed 3 bases, and the junction held 11 bases outside the gene matches. The germline CDR1 and CDR2 sequences are SGDLS and YYNGEE. This CDR3 spans 18 amino acids. In DNA form, the CDR3 reads TGTGCCAGCAGCGTAGGACGGGGGACAGGGGCGATCGACTATGGCTACACCTTC. Its translation is CASSVGRGTGAIDYGYTF. Combining the CDR3 with reference TRBV9 and TRBJ1-2 gives the whole variable domain DSGVTQTPKHLITATGQRVTLRCSPRSGDLSVYWYQQSLDQGLQFLIQYYNGEERAKGNILERFSAQQFPDLHSELNLSSLELGDSALYFCASSVGRGTGAIDYGYTFGSGTRLTVV.

The V gene is TRBV2, the J gene TRBJ1-3, with TRBD1 matching over 7 bases. Germline V lookup: CDR1 SNHLY, CDR2 FYNNEI. V dropped 4 bases and J dropped 8; count of bases not matched to a gene: 8. The CDR3 length is 14 residues. The CDR3 bases are TGTGCCAGCAGTGTTCGACAGGGTGTGCACACCATATATTTT. Residues: CASSVRQGVHTIYF.

The gene calls are TRBV28 and TRBJ2-5; TRBD1 matches 9 bases. There are 16 residues in the CDR3. The germline CDR1 and CDR2 sequences are MDHEN and SYDVKM. Germline trimming cut 3 bases from V and 2 bases from J; bases unmatched to any gene: 7. The CDR3 DNA sequence: TGTGCCAGCAGTTTCCTCGGGACAGGGAGGCAAGAGACCCAGTACTTC. Encoded protein: CASSFLGTGRQETQYF.

The V call is TRBV5-1, the J call TRBJ2-5; a weak D match, TRBD2 (7 bases). The CDR3 contains 15 residues. Germline V gene sequence: CDR1 SGHRS, CDR2 YFSETQ. Between the trimmed V and J ends, which lost 3 bases and 5 bases, there was a span of 17 bases. The CDR3 spells CASSSGRGAGETQYF. CDR3 nucleotides: TGCGCCAGCAGCTCCGGCCGGGGGGCGGGTGAGACCCAGTACTTC.

The genes are TRBV11-1 and TRBJ2-5; 9 bases are shared with TRBD2. CDR3 length: 13 amino acids. With V trimmed by 8 bases and J by 7 bases, 8 bases remained unmatched. CDR1 is SGHAT and CDR2 is FQDESV in the germline V gene (reference sequence). The CDR3 DNA is TGTGCCAGCCGCCAAGGACTAGCGCTGACCCAGTACTTC. This encodes CASRQGLALTQYF. The full variable domain, completed using reference TRBV11-1 and TRBJ2-5, is EAEVAQSPRYKITEKSQAVAFWCDPISGHATLYWYRQILGQGPELLVQFQDESVVDDSQLPKDRFSAERLKGVDSTLKIQPAELGDSAMYLCASRQGLALTQYFGPGTRLLVL.

The rearrangement links TRBV3-1 (or the pseudogene TRBV3-2) to TRBJ2-3; perhaps TRBD2 as D (6 bases). Trimming removed 5 bases at V and 5 bases at J, with 20 bases between. The CDR3 is 16 amino acids. Per germline, CDR1 LGHDT and CDR2 YNNKEL (reference sequence). The CDR3 DNA follows: TGTGCCAGCAGCGTGGACTTAGCGGTATCTCGAGATACGCAGTATTTT. This gives the protein CASSVDLAVSRDTQYF.